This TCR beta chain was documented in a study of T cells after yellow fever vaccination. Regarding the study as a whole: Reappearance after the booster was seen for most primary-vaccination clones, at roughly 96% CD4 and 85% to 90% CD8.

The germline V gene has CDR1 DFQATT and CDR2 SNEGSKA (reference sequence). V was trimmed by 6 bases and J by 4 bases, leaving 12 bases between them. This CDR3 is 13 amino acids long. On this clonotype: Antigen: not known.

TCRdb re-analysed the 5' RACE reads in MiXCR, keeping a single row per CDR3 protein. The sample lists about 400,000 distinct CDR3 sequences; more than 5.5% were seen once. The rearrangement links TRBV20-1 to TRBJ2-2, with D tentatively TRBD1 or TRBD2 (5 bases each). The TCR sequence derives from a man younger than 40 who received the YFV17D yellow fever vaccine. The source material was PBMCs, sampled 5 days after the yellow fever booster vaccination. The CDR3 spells CSARDDPTGELFF. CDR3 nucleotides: TGCAGTGCCCGGGACGACCCCACCGGGGAGCTGTTTTTT.